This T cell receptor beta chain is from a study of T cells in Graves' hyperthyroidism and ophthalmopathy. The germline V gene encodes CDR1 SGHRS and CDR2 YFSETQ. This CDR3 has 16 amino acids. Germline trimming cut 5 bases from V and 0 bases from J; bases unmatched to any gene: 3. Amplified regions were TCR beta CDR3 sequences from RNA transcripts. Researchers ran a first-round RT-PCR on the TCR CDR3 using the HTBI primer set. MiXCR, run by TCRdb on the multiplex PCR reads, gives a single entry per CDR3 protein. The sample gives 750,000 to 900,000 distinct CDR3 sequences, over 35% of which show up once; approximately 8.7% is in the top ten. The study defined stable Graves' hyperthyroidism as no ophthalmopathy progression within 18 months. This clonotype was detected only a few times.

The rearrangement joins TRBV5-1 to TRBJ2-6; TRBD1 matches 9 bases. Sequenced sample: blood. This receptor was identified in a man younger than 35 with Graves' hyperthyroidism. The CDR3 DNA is TGCGCCAGCAGTACAGGGGGCATCTCTGGGGCCAACGTCCTGACTTTC. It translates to CASSTGGISGANVLTF.